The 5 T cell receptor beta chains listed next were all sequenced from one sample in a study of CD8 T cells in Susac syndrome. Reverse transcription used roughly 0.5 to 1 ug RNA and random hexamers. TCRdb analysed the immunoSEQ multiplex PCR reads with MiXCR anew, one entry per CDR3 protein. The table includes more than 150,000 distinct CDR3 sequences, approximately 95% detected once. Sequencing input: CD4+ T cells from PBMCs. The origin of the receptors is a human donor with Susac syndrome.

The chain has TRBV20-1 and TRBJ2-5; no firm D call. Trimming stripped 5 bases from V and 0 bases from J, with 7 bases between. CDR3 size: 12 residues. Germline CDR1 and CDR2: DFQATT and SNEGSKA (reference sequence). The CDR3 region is CSAPKYQETQYF. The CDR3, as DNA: TGCAGTGCTCCAAAGTACCAAGAGACCCAGTACTTC.

CDR3 in DNA: TGTGCCAGCAGCGTAGACACCCTCGGCGAGCAGTACTTC. This gives the protein CASSVDTLGEQYF. The rearrangement joins TRBV9 to TRBJ2-7, with D hard to call. V shed 0 bases and J shed 6 bases, with 10 bases lying between them. This CDR3 comprises 13 residues. CDR1 SGDLS and CDR2 YYNGEE come from the germline V gene.

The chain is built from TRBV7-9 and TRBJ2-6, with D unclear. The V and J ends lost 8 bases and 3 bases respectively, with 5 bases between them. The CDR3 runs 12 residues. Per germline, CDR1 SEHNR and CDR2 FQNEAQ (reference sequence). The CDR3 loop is CASGNGANVLTF. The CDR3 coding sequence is TGTGCCAGCGGTAATGGGGCCAACGTCCTGACTTTC.

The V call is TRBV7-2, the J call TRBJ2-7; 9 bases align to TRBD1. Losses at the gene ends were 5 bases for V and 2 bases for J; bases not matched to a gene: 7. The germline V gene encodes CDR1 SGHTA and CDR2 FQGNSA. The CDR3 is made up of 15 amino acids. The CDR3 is CASSPMGTGPYEQYF. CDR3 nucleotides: TGTGCCAGCAGCCCCATGGGGACAGGGCCCTACGAGCAGTACTTC.

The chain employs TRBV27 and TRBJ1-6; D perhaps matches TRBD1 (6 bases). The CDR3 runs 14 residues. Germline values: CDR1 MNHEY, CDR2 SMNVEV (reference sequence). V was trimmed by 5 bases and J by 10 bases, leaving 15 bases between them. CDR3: CASSTGTTLSPLHF. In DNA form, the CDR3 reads TGTGCCAGCAGTACCGGGACAACCCTATCACCCCTCCACTTT.